This entry concerns a single TCR beta chain. In germline, CDR1 is SGHVS, CDR2 FQNEAQ. The length of the CDR3 is 14 residues. At baseline, cycle 4 day 1, and cycle 7 day 1, blood was sampled. The data derive from a study of OX40 agonist ivuxolimab in advanced cancers. For the study at large: The study enrolled dose-escalation patients with hepatocellular carcinoma, melanoma, renal cell or head and neck cancer.

Data came from immunoSEQ multiplex PCR; TCRdb stores just in-frame clones and leaves some out. The profile covers under 60,000 clones, with 80% to 90% appearing a single time and around 30% taken by the ten largest. This clonotype originated in an adult with an advanced solid tumor such as melanoma, head and neck, liver or kidney cancer. This sample comprised CD4+ or CD8+ T cells sorted from blood, obtained in a trial of the OX40 agonist ivuxolimab. This rearrangement joins TRBV7-8 to TRBJ2-5; 7 nucleotides align to TRBD2. The DNA end lines up better with TRBJ2-7; the J call may be wrong. Written as DNA, the CDR3 is TGTGCCAGCAGCTTATTTGCTAGCGGCTACGAGCAGTACTTC. This translates into CASSLFASGYEQYF.